This is a list of T cell receptor beta chains from one sample in a study of T cells in Graves' hyperthyroidism and ophthalmopathy. TCRdb called the multiplex PCR reads again in MiXCR, with one record for every CDR3 protein. This sample has 200,000 to 250,000 distinct CDR3 sequences, with approximately 23% found just once. Sequencing was done on a sample of blood. Receptors originate from a woman aged 40 to 50 with Graves' ophthalmopathy. CDR3s include the opening cysteine and the closing phenylalanine or tryptophan. The D gene is left open where the match is weak. Where a row states a size, it is once, few, many or the class of an expanded clone; other rows omit it.

d_call	cdr3_length	clone_size	j_call	v_call	cdr3_nt	cdr3_aa
NA	15	many	TRBJ2-2	TRBV19	TGTGCCAGTAGTATAGATCTATCGGTAACCGGGGAGCTGTTTTTT	CASSIDLSVTGELFF
NA	15	NA	TRBJ1-1	TRBV12-3/TRBV12-4	TGTGCCAGCAGTTCCGCCGGGACACAGGGCAGTGAGGCTTTCTTT	CASSSAGTQGSEAFF
NA	11	many	TRBJ2-7	TRBV2	TGTGCGATCCAGAGCGTCTACGAGCAGTACTTC	CAIQSVYEQYF
TRBD1	15	many	TRBJ1-5	TRBV7-2	TGTGCCAGCAGCTTACAGGGGGCTGGCAATCAGCCCCAGCATTTT	CASSLQGAGNQPQHF
NA	13	many	TRBJ2-7	TRBV24-1	TGTGCCACCAGTGATTACAGGTCATACGGGCAGTACTTC	CATSDYRSYGQYF
NA	15	many	TRBJ1-5	TRBV15	TGTGCCACCAGCAGAGATCGGGCAGGGTATCAGCCCCAGCATTTT	CATSRDRAGYQPQHF
NA	14	NA	TRBJ1-5	TRBV12-3/TRBV12-4	TGTGCCAGCAGTTTGACAAGCGGGAATCAGCCCCAGCATTTT	CASSLTSGNQPQHF
NA	15	many	TRBJ2-7	TRBV28	TGTGCCAGCAGTTTGGGGCTAGGCCGATCCTACGAGCAGTACTTC	CASSLGLGRSYEQYF
NA	15	few	TRBJ1-1	TRBV7-8	TGTGCCAGCAGCGACTTGGGAGCGGGGAACACTGAAGCTTTCTTT	CASSDLGAGNTEAFF
NA	15	many	TRBJ2-7	TRBV11-2	TGTGCCAGCAGCTTAGTTCCAGGAGGCACCTACGAGCAGTACTTC	CASSLVPGGTYEQYF
TRBD2	15	NA	TRBJ2-7	TRBV6-2/TRBV6-3	TGTGCCAGCAGTTACGTGTCTAGCGGGATGAACGAGCAGTACTTC	CASSYVSSGMNEQYF
NA	12	many	TRBJ2-7	TRBV7-2	TGTGCCAGCAGCCAAAGCCCGTACGAGCAGTACTTC	CASSQSPYEQYF
NA	13	many	TRBJ2-5	TRBV10-2	TGCGCCAGCAGCACCCAGGGGAAAGAGACCCAGTACTTC	CASSTQGKETQYF
NA	16	many	TRBJ1-2	TRBV4-1	TGCGCCAGCAGCCAATTTGGTGCGGGGGAGAACTATGGCTACACCTTC	CASSQFGAGENYGYTF
TRBD1	13	many	TRBJ1-2	TRBV19	TGTGCCAGCCGGACAGGGAGGAACTATGGCTACACCTTC	CASRTGRNYGYTF
NA	15	many	TRBJ2-7	TRBV19	TGTGCCAGTGCCGGGGGAGCTTGGATAGGCTACGAGCAGTACTTC	CASAGGAWIGYEQYF
NA	16	NA	TRBJ1-1	TRBV28	TGTGCCAGCAGTTTTTCGTTTCGGGGAAGGAACACTGAAGCTTTCTTT	CASSFSFRGRNTEAFF
NA	12	few	TRBJ2-7	TRBV6-5	TGTGCCAGCAGTTATGGCGGTGGCGAGCAGTACTTC	CASSYGGGEQYF
NA	15	many	TRBJ2-7	TRBV27	TGTGCCAGCAGTTTATCCACCGGGACACCTTTCGAGCAGTACTTC	CASSLSTGTPFEQYF
NA	13	many	TRBJ1-2	TRBV19	TGTGCCAGTAGTATACAGGATCGCTATGGCTACACCTTC	CASSIQDRYGYTF
NA	14	many	TRBJ2-2	TRBV5-1	TGCGCCAGCAAGGGGACCATAAACACCGGGGAGCTGTTTTTT	CASKGTINTGELFF
TRBD1	16	once	TRBJ2-6	TRBV10-3	TGTGCCATCAGTGGGACAGGGAACTCTGGGGCCAACGTCCTGACTTTC	CAISGTGNSGANVLTF
TRBD2	16	few	TRBJ2-2	TRBV2	TGTGCCAGCAGTGAATTAGCGGGGACGAACACCGGGGAGCTGTTTTTT	CASSELAGTNTGELFF
TRBD1	14	NA	TRBJ2-5	TRBV5-1	TGCGCCAGCAGCACAGGGACAGTGCAAGAGACCCAGTACTTC	CASSTGTVQETQYF
NA	14	many	TRBJ2-5	TRBV2	TGTGCCAGCACTGGGTTACTAGGTCAAGAGACCCAGTACTTC	CASTGLLGQETQYF
TRBD1	16	NA	TRBJ1-5	TRBV6-5	TGTGCCGGCAGTTCCATGATACAGGGGGCGAATCAGCCCCAGCATTTT	CAGSSMIQGANQPQHF
TRBD1	16	many	TRBJ1-3	TRBV6-5	TGTGCCAGCAGCAACAGGGGGCCTTACTCTGGAAACACCATATATTTT	CASSNRGPYSGNTIYF
NA	14	many	TRBJ2-7	TRBV6-5	TGTGCCAGCAGTATCCGGGACCCATCCTACGAGCAGTACTTC	CASSIRDPSYEQYF
TRBD1	15	NA	TRBJ2-7	TRBV6-5	TGTGCCAGCAGTTACTCCCGACAGGGCCTCCACGAGCAGTACTTC	CASSYSRQGLHEQYF
NA	16	many	TRBJ2-7	TRBV20-1	TGCAGTGCTAGAGATTATCAGTCCGGGTCCTCCTACGAGCAGTACTTC	CSARDYQSGSSYEQYF
TRBD2	19	many	TRBJ2-2	TRBV28	TGTGCCAGCAGTCCCTCGGGACTAGCGGGAGGGCTAGACACCGGGGAGCTGTTTTTT	CASSPSGLAGGLDTGELFF
TRBD1	17	many	TRBJ1-5	TRBV28	TGTGCCAGCAGTTTAGGGACAGGGGTTTTTAGCAATCAGCCCCAGCATTTT	CASSLGTGVFSNQPQHF
NA	17	many	TRBJ1-5	TRBV11-2	TGTGCCAGCAGCTTAGGAACGGTTGAGGGCGGCAATCAGCCCCAGCATTTT	CASSLGTVEGGNQPQHF
TRBD2	14	once	TRBJ2-7	TRBV20-1	TGCAGTGCTGGGGGACTAGCGGGAGTAGAGGAGCAGTACTTC	CSAGGLAGVEEQYF
TRBD2	15	NA	TRBJ2-5	TRBV6-2/TRBV6-3	TGTGCCAGCAGTTTCAACCGGGGGGGGAAAGAGACCCAGTACTTC	CASSFNRGGKETQYF
NA	11	NA	TRBJ1-2	TRBV29-1	TGCAGCGCCGACAGGATCTATGGCTACACCTTC	CSADRIYGYTF
NA	13	many	TRBJ2-7	TRBV4-2	TGTGCCAGCAGCCAAGATAGGGTTTACGAGCAGTACTTC	CASSQDRVYEQYF
NA	13	many	TRBJ1-1	TRBV7-9	TGTGCCAGCAGCTCACAGGAGAGCACTGAAGCTTTCTTT	CASSSQESTEAFF
NA	15	many	TRBJ2-7	TRBV11-2	TGTGCCAGCAGCTTAGAGGAGGGGGGCTGGGGCGAGCAGTACTTC	CASSLEEGGWGEQYF